The 10 T cell receptor beta chains below all came from one sample that was sequenced in a study of breast tumors, draining lymph nodes, adjacent tissues. From the multiplex PCR reads, TCRdb called clonotypes with MiXCR, one entry per CDR3 protein. The sample includes 30,000 to 40,000 distinct CDR3 sequences, over 55% seen only once; the top ten take under 20%. Sequencing used breast tumor tissue. These receptors were collected from a female donor with breast cancer. Some clones in this sample may be carry-over from other donors' samples.

The V gene is TRBV10-3, the J gene TRBJ2-3; 12 nucleotides line up with TRBD2. Germline V gene lookup returns CDR1 ENHRY and CDR2 SYGVKD. V lost 9 bases and J lost 2; bases outside the gene matches: 3. The CDR3 runs 14 residues. The CDR3 is CAIRTSGNTDTQYF. CDR3 in DNA: TGTGCCATTAGGACTAGCGGGAACACAGATACGCAGTATTTT.

In this sample, this clonotype turned up once. The V gene is TRBV7-2, the J gene TRBJ1-4; D uncertain. The V end was cut by 5 bases, the J end by 7 bases, with 5 bases between. The CDR3 is 11 residues long. Germline CDR1 and CDR2: SGHTA and FQGNSA. The CDR3 sequence is CASSKTEKLFF. The CDR3 bases are TGTGCCAGCAGCAAGACTGAAAAACTGTTTTTT.

The V gene is TRBV5-1, the J gene TRBJ2-1; 9 positions match TRBD1. V gave up 1 base and J gave up 10 bases; unmatched junction bases: 6. Looked up from germline, CDR1 is SGHRS and CDR2 is YFSETQ. The CDR3 length is 14 residues. CDR3: CASSLRDRVDEQFF. Written as DNA, the CDR3 is TGCGCCAGCAGCTTGCGGGACAGGGTCGACGAGCAGTTCTTC.

V is TRBV6-4 and J is TRBJ1-6, with 9 bases fitting TRBD1. Per the germline V gene, CDR1 is MRHNA and CDR2 is SNTAGT. Losses at the gene ends were 5 bases for V and 7 bases for J; bases not matched to a gene: 21. This CDR3 region has 20 residues. The CDR3 DNA reads TGTGCCAGCAGTCCAGTGGGGACAGGGACTTCGGAGGAGGAGAATTCACCCCTCCACTTT. This encodes CASSPVGTGTSEEENSPLHF.

J is TRBJ2-7 and V is TRBV7-2; 16 positions match TRBD2. With 8 bases clipped from V and 4 bases from J, the junction kept 17 bases outside the gene matches. Germline-derived CDR1 and CDR2 are SGHTA and FQGNSA. This CDR3 region has 19 residues. The CDR3 DNA follows: TGTGCCAGCGGGTTCGGGACTAGCGGGAGGGCCGAGCGCCCGTACGAGCAGTACTTC. Protein: CASGFGTSGRAERPYEQYF.

V and J are TRBV19 and TRBJ2-1; D is possibly TRBD2 (6 bases). CDR3 length: 16 amino acids. The germline V gene has CDR1 LNHDA and CDR2 SQIVND (reference sequence). V was trimmed by 3 bases and J by 5 bases, leaving 17 bases between them. The DNA for the CDR3 is TGTGCCAGTAGTATCACGGGGGATGGGTTGGACAATGAGCAGTTCTTC. This encodes CASSITGDGLDNEQFF.

The rearrangement links TRBV15 to TRBJ1-6, with D unresolved. Germline V gene data show CDR1 as LNHNV and CDR2 as YYDKDF (reference sequence). The CDR3 length is 16 residues. Trimming removed 3 bases from V and 1 base from J, with 10 bases in between. CDR3 protein: CATSRAGRSYNSPLHF. CDR3 in DNA: TGTGCCACCAGCAGGGCCGGACGGTCCTATAATTCACCCCTCCACTTT.

The rearrangement uses TRBV2 and TRBJ2-2, with 7 bases fitting TRBD1. This CDR3 has 12 amino acids. The V gene end was trimmed by 6 bases and the J gene end by 8 bases; junction bases not matched to a gene: 3. In germline, CDR1 is SNHLY, CDR2 FYNNEI. The DNA of the CDR3 is TGTGCCAGCAGGTCAGGGGGTGGGGAGCTGTTTTTT. Its protein product is CASRSGGGELFF.

The chain is built from TRBV11-2 and TRBJ2-7; 10 bases fit TRBD1. Germline values: CDR1 SGHAT, CDR2 FQNNGV. CDR3 length: 13 amino acids. V was pared by 5 bases and J by 6 bases, with 4 bases of the junction left unmatched. The CDR3 loop is CASSHGQGGEQYF. Written as DNA, the CDR3 is TGTGCCAGCAGCCACGGACAGGGGGGCGAGCAGTACTTC.

The chain has TRBV6-2 or TRBV6-3 and TRBJ2-2, with D possibly TRBD1 on 6 matching bases. This CDR3 has 15 residues. V was cut by 2 bases and J by 1 base, with 8 bases left in between. CDR1 is MNHEY and CDR2 is SVGEGT in the germline V gene. In DNA, the CDR3 is TGTGCCAGCAGTTACGGGGGACAGAACACCGGGGAGCTGTTTTTT. Translation gives CASSYGGQNTGELFF.